Each of the 23 T cell receptor beta chains below was sequenced from the same sample in a study of T cell repertoires in cytomegalovirus infection. Their target antigens are unknown. TCRdb itself ran the reads through MiXCR, one entry per CDR3 protein. The sample consists of about 110,000 distinct CDR3 sequences, under 30% of them appearing once. The material was CD8+ T cells from cultured PBMCs, obtained from culture after CMV antigen stimulation. These receptor sequences come from a human donor in good health (CMV status not recorded). Some clones in this sample may be carry-over from other donors' samples.

This clonotype was recorded at least ten times. This sequence joins TRBV19 and TRBJ2-1, with D possibly called TRBD1 or TRBD2 (6 bases each). CDR3 length: 14 residues. CDR1 LNHDA and CDR2 SQIVND come from the germline V gene (reference sequence). V was cut by 7 bases and J by 1 base, with 11 bases left in between. The CDR3 region is CASMGGASYNEQFF. The CDR3 coding sequence is TGTGCCAGTATGGGGGGCGCGTCCTACAATGAGCAGTTCTTC.

This clonotype has ten or more counts. This rearrangement joins TRBV11-2 to TRBJ2-6; 12 bases line up with TRBD1. V trimming: 4 bases; J trimming: 4 bases; junction bases outside the gene matches: 8. The CDR3 is 18 residues long. The germline gives CDR1 SGHAT, CDR2 FQNNGV. The CDR3 is CASSSAGQGAFGANVLTF. CDR3 sequence (DNA): TGTGCCAGCAGCTCCGCGGGACAGGGGGCGTTCGGGGCCAACGTCCTGACTTTC. Using reference TRBV11-2 and TRBJ2-6 for the parts outside the CDR3, the full variable domain is EAGVAQSPRYKIIEKRQSVAFWCNPISGHATLYWYQQILGQGPKLLIQFQNNGVVDDSQLPKDRFSAERLKGVDSTLKIQPAKLEDSAVYLCASSSAGQGAFGANVLTFGAGSRLTVL.

This clonotype was seen a handful of times. The chain joins TRBV19 to TRBJ2-7; 8 bases align to TRBD1. Germline lookup yields CDR1 LNHDA and CDR2 SQIVND (reference sequence). The CDR3 has 14 amino acids. With V trimmed by 5 bases and J by 3 bases, 6 bases remained unmatched. The CDR3, as DNA: TGTGCCAGTAGTTTTGCAGGGGGCAGCTACGAGCAGTACTTC. This translates into CASSFAGGSYEQYF.

Only a few counts were recorded for this clonotype. The chain has TRBV12-3 or TRBV12-4 and TRBJ1-4; D unclear. This CDR3 has 16 amino acids. The V end was cut by 5 bases, the J end by 0 bases, with 13 bases between. CDR3 coding DNA: TGTGCCAGCAGTCCAGACTCGGGCGCAACTAATGAAAAACTGTTTTTT. It yields the protein CASSPDSGATNEKLFF.

The V call is TRBV6-6, the J call TRBJ1-1, with 10 bases matching TRBD1. With V trimmed by 5 bases and J by 5 bases, 8 bases remained unmatched. The CDR3 contains 15 residues. Germline assignment: CDR1 MNHNY and CDR2 SVGAGI (reference sequence). CDR3 DNA sequence: TGTGCCAGCAGTGCCCCCGGGACAGGGGTAACTGAAGCTTTCTTT. The encoded protein is CASSAPGTGVTEAFF.

This clonotype has at least ten counts. The J gene is TRBJ2-1, the V gene TRBV7-6, with 7 bases that match TRBD1. The CDR3 runs to 17 residues. The V and J ends lost 1 base and 3 bases, in that order; junction bases with no gene match: 9. Germline values: CDR1 SGHVS, CDR2 FNYEAQ. CDR3 nucleotides: TGTGCCAGCAGCTTAGAAGGATCAGGGGGTTTCTACAATGAGCAGTTCTTC. Its protein product is CASSLEGSGGFYNEQFF.

This clonotype was detected only a few times. The CDR3 sequence is CASSYSGLQGESYGYTF. In nucleotides, the CDR3 is TGTGCCAGCAGTTACTCAGGTCTTCAGGGGGAGAGCTATGGCTACACCTTC. V and J are TRBV6-8 and TRBJ1-2, with 7 positions matching TRBD1. V lost 0 bases and J lost 4; bases outside the gene matches: 11. CDR1 is MNHGY, CDR2 SAAAGT, per germline. The CDR3 loop spans 17 amino acids.

As for this clonotype: At one of its ends the junction is not consistent with the germline gene, which may arise from a read error. This chain links TRBV2 with TRBJ2-1, with 8 nucleotides matching TRBD2. The CDR3 is 13 amino acids. Germline-derived CDR1 and CDR2 are SNHLY and FYNNEI. DNA for the CDR3: TGCTCAGGGGACCCGGGGGGGACGGATGAGCAGTTCTTC. It translates to CSGDPGGTDEQFF.

This clonotype has a count of ten or more. This chain connects TRBV7-6 to TRBJ2-2; 11 bases line up with TRBD2. The CDR3 sequence is 18 residues long. J gave up 8 bases and V 6 bases, and 17 bases lay outside the gene matches. From germline, CDR1 is SGHVS and CDR2 FNYEAQ. CDR3 DNA sequence: TGTGCCAGCAGTCTGTCGACAGGACTAGCGGGTGGAAGTGGGGAGCTGTTTTTT. It is translated as CASSLSTGLAGGSGELFF. Full variable domain (missing parts from reference TRBV7-6 and TRBJ2-2): GAGVSQSPRYKVTKRGQDVALRCDPISGHVSLYWYRQALGQGPEFLTYFNYEAQQDKSGLPNDRFSAERPEGSISTLTIQRTEQRDSAMYRCASSLSTGLAGGSGELFFGEGSRLTVL.

The V call is TRBV4-2, the J call TRBJ1-2, with a weak D call TRBD1 (5 bases). Germline CDR1 is LGHNA and CDR2 is YNFKEQ. V was pared by 0 bases and J by 8 bases, with 16 bases between. This CDR3 is built from 15 residues. This CDR3 is CASSQDASGGEGYTF. CDR3 nucleotides: TGTGCCAGCAGCCAAGATGCCTCCGGGGGAGAAGGCTACACCTTC.

The sample holds a few counts of this clonotype. The CDR3 bases are TGTGCCAGCAGGTCGGGGGGACTCTCCTCCTACAATGAGCAGTTCTTC. Translation: CASRSGGLSSYNEQFF. The rearrangement uses TRBV6-6 and TRBJ2-1; 7 bases fit TRBD2. Germline V gives CDR1 MNHNY, CDR2 SVGAGI (reference sequence). The CDR3 spans 16 residues. V lost 6 bases to trimming and J lost 0 bases; unmatched junction nucleotides: 8.

This clonotype was found many times. The chain combines TRBV7-2 with TRBJ2-7, with TRBD2 matching 14 bases. CDR1 and CDR2 (germline): SGHTA, FQGNSA. Losses at the gene ends were 7 bases for V and 1 base for J; bases not matched to a gene: 9. The CDR3 runs 17 residues. CDR3 region: CASTLGTSGGVSYEQYF. DNA for the CDR3: TGTGCCAGCACCCTAGGGACTAGCGGGGGTGTTTCCTACGAGCAGTACTTC.

This clonotype has a handful of counts. The chain couples TRBV6-5 to TRBJ1-1, with 12 bases identical to TRBD1. The CDR3 runs 15 residues. Per germline, CDR1 MNHEY and CDR2 SVGAGI. V was clipped by 5 bases and J by 2 bases; unmatched bases: 3. The CDR3 DNA is TGTGCCAGCAGTATAGGGACAGGGGGCAACACTGAAGCTTTCTTT. This translates into CASSIGTGGNTEAFF.

This CDR3 reads CASSLGGETYEQYF. The CDR3, as DNA: TGTGCCAGCAGCTTAGGCGGGGAGACCTACGAGCAGTACTTC. This chain connects TRBV7-9 to TRBJ2-7; a possible D gene is TRBD2 (6 bases). The germline V gene encodes CDR1 SEHNR and CDR2 FQNEAQ (reference sequence). The germline V and J ends were trimmed by 1 base and 2 bases, with 9 bases remaining between them. The CDR3 runs to 14 residues.

This clonotype was counted only a few times. This sequence joins TRBV7-9 and TRBJ2-1, with D tentatively TRBD2 (7 bases). Deletions cut 1 base from V and 1 base from J, with 17 bases between. The germline CDR1 and CDR2 sequences are SEHNR and FQNEAQ (reference sequence). The CDR3 consists of 18 residues. CDR3 region: CASSLGGGPFTSYNEQFF. Here the CDR3 DNA reads TGTGCCAGCAGCTTAGGCGGGGGCCCATTTACTTCCTACAATGAGCAGTTCTTC.

The CDR3: CASSAGGEQFF. The CDR3 DNA is TGTGCCAGCAGCGCTGGGGGTGAGCAGTTCTTC. The gene calls are TRBV5-4 and TRBJ2-1; perhaps D is TRBD1 or TRBD2 (5 bases each). Trimming removed 4 bases at V and 9 bases at J, with 8 bases between. The germline CDR1 and CDR2 sequences are SGHNT and YYREEE (reference sequence). The CDR3 is made up of 11 amino acids. The full variable domain, completed using reference TRBV5-4 and TRBJ2-1, is ETGVTQSPTHLIKTRGQQVTLRCSSQSGHNTVSWYQQALGQGPQFIFQYYREEENGRGNFPPRFSGLQFPNYSSELNVNALELDDSALYLCASSAGGEQFFGPGTRLTVL.

In regard to this clonotype: A much larger clone lies a single base off, so this may be a read error. The rearrangement uses TRBV20-1 and TRBJ2-7, with 8 positions matching TRBD1. The CDR3 consists of 14 residues. CDR1 and CDR2 from the germline V gene are DFQATT and SNEGSKA (reference sequence). The CDR3, as DNA: TGCAGAGCTTTATTGGACAGGGAAGGCTACGAGCAGTACTTC. It translates to CRALLDREGYEQYF.

The J gene is TRBJ1-1, the V gene TRBV11-2; a possible D gene is TRBD1 (6 bases). Germline CDR1 reads SGHAT; CDR2 reads FQNNGV. This CDR3 contains 13 residues. V lost 7 bases and J lost 5, with 14 bases in between. CDR3 amino acids: CASTLRGGTEAFF. Written as DNA, the CDR3 is TGTGCCAGCACCCTAAGGGGGGGGACTGAAGCTTTCTTT.

The chain is built from TRBV6-2 or TRBV6-3 and TRBJ1-1, with D unresolved. The CDR3 covers 13 residues. The germline V and J ends were trimmed by 8 bases and 3 bases, with 13 bases remaining between them. Germline V gene lookup returns CDR1 MNHEY and CDR2 SVGEGT. In nucleotides, the CDR3 is TGTGCCAGCGTCCCCGCCGATTACACTGAAGCTTTCTTT. This codes for CASVPADYTEAFF.

In its sample, this clonotype was seen many times. The chain employs TRBV20-1 and TRBJ1-2; 8 bases are a match to TRBD1. CDR3 length: 19 residues. Germline V gives CDR1 DFQATT, CDR2 SNEGSKA (reference sequence). The ends lost 0 bases at V and 4 bases at J; junction bases unmatched: 19. The CDR3 loop reads CSARDSLQGAYPLGYGYTF. The CDR3 DNA follows: TGCAGTGCTAGAGATAGTCTTCAGGGGGCCTACCCTCTCGGCTATGGCTACACCTTC.

This chain connects TRBV7-6 to TRBJ1-2; D unresolved. CDR3 length: 13 residues. The germline gives CDR1 SGHVS, CDR2 FNYEAQ. The ends were cut back, 5 bases at V and 6 bases at J, with 13 bases in the middle. The CDR3 DNA reads as TGTGCCAGCAGCGGAACGGGGTGGGATGGCTACACCTTC. It specifies CASSGTGWDGYTF.

This clonotype was seen at least ten times. The chain combines TRBV11-2 with TRBJ2-1; D possibly corresponds to TRBD1 (5 bases). CDR3 length: 16 amino acids. Germline V CDR1 and CDR2: SGHAT, FQNNGV. Between the trimmed V and J ends, which lost 0 bases and 7 bases, there was a span of 16 bases. The DNA of the CDR3 is TGTGCCAGCAGCTTAGATAGAAGGGGTCCCCCGAATGAGCAGTTCTTC. Amino acid sequence: CASSLDRRGPPNEQFF.

This clonotype has just a few counts. The V call is TRBV4-1, the J call TRBJ2-3; D not certain. Trimming stripped 5 bases from V and 0 bases from J, with 9 bases between. Germline lookup yields CDR1 MGHRA and CDR2 YSYEKL. This CDR3 has 14 amino acids. The CDR3 sequence is CASSSLASTDTQYF. Written as DNA, the CDR3 is TGCGCCAGCAGCTCGTTGGCTAGCACAGATACGCAGTATTTT.